A selection of T cell receptor beta chains follows, all from one sample in a study of blood T cell repertoires in COVID-19. Libraries were prepared by immunoSEQ multiplex PCR; TCRdb keeps only in-frame clonotypes and omits some of them. This sample has about 290,000 clones, with just over 85% found just once. Specimen: peripheral blood. These receptors were collected from a woman under 40 with active or convalescent COVID-19. The CDR3 runs from the conserved cysteine through the conserved F or W. The D gene is left open where the match is weak. Size is stated for part of the rows, as once, few or many counts, or as a class when the clone is expanded.

D gene	V gene	J gene	clone size	CDR3 DNA	CDR3 protein
NA	TRBV15	TRBJ1-3	few	TGTGCCACCAGCAGAGATACAGGCATTACATCCCCTGGAAACACCATATATTTT	CATSRDTGITSPGNTIYF
TRBD2	TRBV11-3	TRBJ2-1	NA	TGTGCCAGCAGTCGGAGACTAGCGGGGGGGTACAATGAGCAGTTCTTC	CASSRRLAGGYNEQFF
NA	TRBV5-6	TRBJ1-2	NA	TGTGCCAGCAGGATACAGGGTCTACAAGGCTATGGCTACACCTTC	CASRIQGLQGYGYTF
NA	TRBV7-9	TRBJ1-1	NA	TGTGCCAGCAGCTTCCCCAGAGCGATGAACACTGAAGCTTTCTTT	CASSFPRAMNTEAFF
NA	TRBV18	TRBJ1-5	NA	TGTGCCAGCTCACCTTCCCGGGATCAGCCCCAGCATTTT	CASSPSRDQPQHF
TRBD2	TRBV5-1	TRBJ2-7	NA	TGCGCCAGCAGTCGGTCGGGGGGAAATTACGAGCAGTACTTC	CASSRSGGNYEQYF
NA	TRBV7-2	TRBJ1-1	NA	TGTGCCAGCAGCTTACTTTATCAGGACACTGAAGCTTTCTTT	CASSLLYQDTEAFF
NA	TRBV18	TRBJ2-1	NA	TGTGCCAGCTCACCACCGGGGCGGGGGCGCTACAATGAGCAGTTCTTC	CASSPPGRGRYNEQFF
TRBD1	TRBV5-6	TRBJ2-3	NA	TGTGCCAGCAGCCGAGGGACAGGGAGAGTGGATACGCAGTATTTT	CASSRGTGRVDTQYF
NA	TRBV6-5	TRBJ1-1	NA	TGTGCCAGCGCCGGAGTGGCTGAAGCTTTCTTT	CASAGVAEAFF
TRBD2	TRBV13	TRBJ2-1	NA	TGTGCCAGCAGCTTCTTTAGCGGGGGGGCCTGGGGTGGTGAGCAGTTCTTC	CASSFFSGGAWGGEQFF
NA	TRBV11-2	TRBJ1-4	once	TGTGCCAGCAGCAAGACAGGCAGTCCAACTAATGAAAAACTGTTTTTT	CASSKTGSPTNEKLFF
TRBD2	TRBV18	TRBJ2-5	once	TGTGCCAGCTCACCGTCGCGGGGGGCCCAAGAGACCCAGTACTTC	CASSPSRGAQETQYF
NA	TRBV7-8	TRBJ2-5	once	TGTGCCAGCAGCTTTAACGGGGAGACCCAGTACTTC	CASSFNGETQYF
TRBD1	TRBV18	TRBJ2-6	NA	TGTGCCAGCTCCCCCAGGACAGGGGGGGTGAATCCTGGGGCCAACGTCCTGACTTTC	CASSPRTGGVNPGANVLTF
NA	TRBV2	TRBJ1-6	NA	TGTGCCAGCAGTGAACGCCGTCAGGGCAATTCACCCCTCCACTTT	CASSERRQGNSPLHF
NA	TRBV5-1	TRBJ2-5	NA	TGCGCCAGCAGCTCAACTGGAGGGGGAGGGGCAGAGACCCAGTACTTC	CASSSTGGGGAETQYF
NA	TRBV7-9	TRBJ1-2	NA	TGTGCCAGCAGCTTAGTCGATTGGGGCCCGGACTATGGCTACACCTTC	CASSLVDWGPDYGYTF
NA	TRBV29-1	TRBJ2-3	NA	TGCAGCGTTGAAGATTCGGTGGATACGCAGTATTTT	CSVEDSVDTQYF
NA	TRBV11-1	TRBJ2-3	few	TGTGCCAGCAGAGCCAAATCGGGGTCTGCAGATACGCAGTATTTT	CASRAKSGSADTQYF